This T cell receptor (beta chain) is from a study of T-cell reconstitution after alpha-beta-depleted transplantation in children. On this clonotype itself: The antigen remains unidentified.

It was with unique molecular identifiers that the TCRbeta library was prepared. In TCRdb, the PCR reads were re-called with MiXCR into one record per CDR3 protein. The sample consists of roughly 200,000 distinct CDR3 sequences, approximately 11% of them appearing once. The CDR3 covers 14 residues. Germline CDR1 and CDR2: LNHDA and SQIVND (reference sequence). Losses at the gene ends were 10 bases for V and 5 bases for J; bases not matched to a gene: 11. Points from the study as a whole: Some patients' high day-60 TCRbeta diversity was traced to surviving recipient T cells and thymic progenitors. At one year after transplant, newly produced T cells mostly accounted for T-cell counts and diversity. Reportedly, only several hundred clones from non-depleted graft cells drove alpha-beta T-cell counts at about two months.

The J gene is TRBJ1-2, the V gene TRBV19; TRBD1 matches 9 bases. The sequencing used PBMCs, collected before TCRalphabeta/CD19-depleted stem cell transplant. The receptor was derived from a child less than two years old with acute myeloid leukemia, due to receive a stem cell transplant. CDR3 coding DNA: TGTGCCATCCGACCCGGACAGGGGAAATATGGCTACACCTTC. The encoded protein is CAIRPGQGKYGYTF.